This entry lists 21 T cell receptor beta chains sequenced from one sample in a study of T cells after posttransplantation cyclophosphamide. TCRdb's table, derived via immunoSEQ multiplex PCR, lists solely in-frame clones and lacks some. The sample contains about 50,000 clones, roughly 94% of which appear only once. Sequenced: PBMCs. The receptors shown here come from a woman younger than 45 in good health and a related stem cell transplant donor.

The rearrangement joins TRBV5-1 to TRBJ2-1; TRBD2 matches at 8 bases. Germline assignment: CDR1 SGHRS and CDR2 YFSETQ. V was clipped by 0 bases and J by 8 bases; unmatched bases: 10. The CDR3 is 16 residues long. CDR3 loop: CASSLALGSGRDEQFF. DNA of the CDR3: TGCGCCAGCAGCTTGGCCCTGGGATCCGGGAGGGATGAGCAGTTCTTC.

In nucleotides, the CDR3 is TGTGCCAGCAGCCGGGGACAGAGGGAAGAGACCCAGTACTTC. Residues: CASSRGQREETQYF. This chain connects TRBV7-9 to TRBJ2-5; 7 positions match TRBD1. There are 14 residues in the CDR3. V shed 5 bases and J 3 bases; nucleotides not matched to a gene: 6. Germline V gives CDR1 SEHNR, CDR2 FQNEAQ (reference sequence).

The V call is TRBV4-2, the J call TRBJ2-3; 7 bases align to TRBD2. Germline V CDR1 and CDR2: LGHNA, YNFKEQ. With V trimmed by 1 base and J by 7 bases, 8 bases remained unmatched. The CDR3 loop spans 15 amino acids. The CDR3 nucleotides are TGTGCCAGCAGCCAAGCTGTTTTGGGGGGGAATACGCAGTATTTT. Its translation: CASSQAVLGGNTQYF.

DNA for the CDR3: TGCAGTGCTACAGGATCCTACGAGCAGTACTTC. As protein: CSATGSYEQYF. V gene TRBV20-1 combines with J gene TRBJ2-7, with unresolved D. This CDR3 is built from 11 residues. The germline gives CDR1 DFQATT, CDR2 SNEGSKA (reference sequence). Trimming took 4 bases from V and 1 from J, leaving 5 bases between them.

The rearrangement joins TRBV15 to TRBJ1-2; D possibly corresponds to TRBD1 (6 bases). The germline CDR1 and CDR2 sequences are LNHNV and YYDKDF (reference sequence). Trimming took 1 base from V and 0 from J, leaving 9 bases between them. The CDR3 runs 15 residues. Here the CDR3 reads CATSRAGAPNYGYTF. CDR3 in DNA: TGTGCCACCAGCAGAGCAGGGGCCCCTAACTATGGCTACACCTTC.

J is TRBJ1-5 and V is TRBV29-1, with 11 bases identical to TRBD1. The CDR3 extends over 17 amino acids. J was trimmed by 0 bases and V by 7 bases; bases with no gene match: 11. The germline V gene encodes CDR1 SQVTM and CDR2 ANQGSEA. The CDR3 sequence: CSARGTGGRHSNQPQHF. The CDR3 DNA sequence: TGCAGCGCCAGGGGGACAGGGGGAAGACATAGCAATCAGCCCCAGCATTTT. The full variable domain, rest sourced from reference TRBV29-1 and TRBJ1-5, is SAVISQKPSRDICQRGTSLTIQCQVDSQVTMMFWYRQQPGQSLTLIATANQGSEATYESGFVIDKFPISRPNLTFSTLTVSNMSPEDSSIYLCSARGTGGRHSNQPQHFGDGTRLSIL.

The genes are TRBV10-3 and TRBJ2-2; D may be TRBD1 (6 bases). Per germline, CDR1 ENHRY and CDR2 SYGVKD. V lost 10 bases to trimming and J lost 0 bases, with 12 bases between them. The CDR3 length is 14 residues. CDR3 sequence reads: CATRTESNTGELFF. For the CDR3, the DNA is TGTGCCACACGGACAGAATCGAACACCGGGGAGCTGTTTTTT.

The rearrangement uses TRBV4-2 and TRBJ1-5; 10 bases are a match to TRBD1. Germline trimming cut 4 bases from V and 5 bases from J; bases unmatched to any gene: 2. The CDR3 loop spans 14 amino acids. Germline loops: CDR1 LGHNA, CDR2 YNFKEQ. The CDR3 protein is CASSPGQGDQPQHF. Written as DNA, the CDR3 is TGTGCCAGCAGCCCAGGACAGGGGGATCAGCCCCAGCATTTT.

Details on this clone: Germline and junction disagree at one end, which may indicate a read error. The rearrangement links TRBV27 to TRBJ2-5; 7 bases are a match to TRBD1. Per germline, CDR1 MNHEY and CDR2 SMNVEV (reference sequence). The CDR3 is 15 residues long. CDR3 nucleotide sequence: TGTGCCAGCAGTTCCGCCGGGACAGACCAGGAGACCCAGTACTTC. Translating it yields CASSSAGTDQETQYF.

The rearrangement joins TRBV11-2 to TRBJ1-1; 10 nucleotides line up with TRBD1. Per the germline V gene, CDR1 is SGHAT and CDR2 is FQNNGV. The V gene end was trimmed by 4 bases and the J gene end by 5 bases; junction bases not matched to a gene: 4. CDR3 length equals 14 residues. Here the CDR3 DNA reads TGTGCCAGCAGCTACGGGACAGGGGTGACTGAAGCTTTCTTT. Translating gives CASSYGTGVTEAFF.

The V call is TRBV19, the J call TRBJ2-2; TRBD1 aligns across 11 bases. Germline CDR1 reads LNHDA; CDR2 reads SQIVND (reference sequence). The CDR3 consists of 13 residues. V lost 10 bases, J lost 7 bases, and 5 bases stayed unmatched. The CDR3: CATRTGGGGELFF. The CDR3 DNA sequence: TGTGCCACCCGGACAGGGGGCGGCGGGGAGCTGTTTTTT.

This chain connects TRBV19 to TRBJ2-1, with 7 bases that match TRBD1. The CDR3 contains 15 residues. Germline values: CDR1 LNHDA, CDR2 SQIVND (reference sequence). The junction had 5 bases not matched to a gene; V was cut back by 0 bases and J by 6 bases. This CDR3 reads CASSIDDRAGNEQFF. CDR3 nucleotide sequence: TGTGCCAGTAGTATAGATGACAGGGCCGGCAATGAGCAGTTCTTC.

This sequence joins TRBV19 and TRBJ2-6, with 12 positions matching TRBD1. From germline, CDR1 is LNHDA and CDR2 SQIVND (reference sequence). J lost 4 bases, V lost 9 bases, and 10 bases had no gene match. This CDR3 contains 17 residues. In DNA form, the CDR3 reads TGTGCCAGCAAACTTAGGGGACAGGGGGCCGGGGCCAACGTCCTGACTTTC. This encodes CASKLRGQGAGANVLTF.

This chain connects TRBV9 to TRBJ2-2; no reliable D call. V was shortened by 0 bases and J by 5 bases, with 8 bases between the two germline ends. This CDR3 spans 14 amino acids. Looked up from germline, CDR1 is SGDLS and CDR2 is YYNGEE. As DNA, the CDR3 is TGTGCCAGCAGCGTAGTTGTTTCGACCGGGGAGCTGTTTTTT. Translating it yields CASSVVVSTGELFF.

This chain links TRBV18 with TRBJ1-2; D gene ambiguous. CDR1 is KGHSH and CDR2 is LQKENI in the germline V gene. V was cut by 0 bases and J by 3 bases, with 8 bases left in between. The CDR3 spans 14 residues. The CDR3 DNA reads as TGTGCCAGCTCACCACCGGGCAGAGACTATGGCTACACCTTC. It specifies CASSPPGRDYGYTF.

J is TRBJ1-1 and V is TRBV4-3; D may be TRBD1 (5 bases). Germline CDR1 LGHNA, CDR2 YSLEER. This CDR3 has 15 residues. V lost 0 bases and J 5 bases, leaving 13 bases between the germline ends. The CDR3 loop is CASSQDPAGGTEAFF. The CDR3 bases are TGCGCCAGCAGCCAAGATCCGGCGGGGGGAACTGAAGCTTTCTTT.

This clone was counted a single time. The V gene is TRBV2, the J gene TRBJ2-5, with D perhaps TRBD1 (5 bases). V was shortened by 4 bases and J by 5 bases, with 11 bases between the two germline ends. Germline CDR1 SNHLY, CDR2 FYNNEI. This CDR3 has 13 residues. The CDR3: CASSGRGLETQYF. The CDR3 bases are TGTGCCAGCAGTGGAAGGGGCTTGGAGACCCAGTACTTC.

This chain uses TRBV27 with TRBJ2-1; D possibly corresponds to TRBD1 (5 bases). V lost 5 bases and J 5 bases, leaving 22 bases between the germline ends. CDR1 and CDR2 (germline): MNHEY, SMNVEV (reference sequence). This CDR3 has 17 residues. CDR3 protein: CASSVAPRAGKNNEQFF. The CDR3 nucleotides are TGTGCCAGCAGTGTAGCCCCTCGGGCAGGGAAAAACAATGAGCAGTTCTTC.

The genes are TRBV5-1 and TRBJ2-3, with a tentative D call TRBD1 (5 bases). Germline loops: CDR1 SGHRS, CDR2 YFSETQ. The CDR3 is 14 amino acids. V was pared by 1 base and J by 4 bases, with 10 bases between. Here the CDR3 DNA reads TGCGCCAGCAGCTTGTGGGCAGGGTCAGATACGCAGTATTTT. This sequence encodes CASSLWAGSDTQYF.

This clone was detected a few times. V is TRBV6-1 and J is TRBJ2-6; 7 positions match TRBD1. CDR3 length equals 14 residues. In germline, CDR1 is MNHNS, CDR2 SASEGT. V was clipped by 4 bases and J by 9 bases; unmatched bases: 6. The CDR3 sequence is CASSGTGVVNVLTF. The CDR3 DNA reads TGTGCCAGCAGTGGAACAGGGGTCGTCAACGTCCTGACTTTC.

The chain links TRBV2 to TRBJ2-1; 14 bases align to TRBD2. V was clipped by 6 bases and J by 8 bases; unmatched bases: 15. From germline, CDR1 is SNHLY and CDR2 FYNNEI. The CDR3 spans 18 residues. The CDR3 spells CASSRLAGGPSRSDEQFF. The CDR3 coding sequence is TGTGCCAGCAGCCGACTAGCGGGGGGGCCTAGTAGAAGCGATGAGCAGTTCTTC.